This T cell receptor (beta chain) was profiled in a study of blood T cells in healthy people across ages (dated by TCRdb to between 2014 and 2017). Describing the broader study: In model experiments, roughly one uniquely barcoded TCR beta cDNA molecule per two T cells was captured by template switching. Two additional independent replicas of 1 million unique cDNA reads from the same blood draw were analyzed for two donors (one aged 18 to 30 and one aged 80 or older). The donors were divided into four age groups: young (average approximately 17 years), middle-aged (about 40), aged (approximately 62) and long-lived (about 80). To avoid experimental bias, donors of different ages were randomly spread across the sequencing lanes. To track age-related changes in TCR beta repertoire diversity, the study relied on deep sequencing normalized with unique cDNA molecular identifiers.

The paper as a whole reports these results and caveats: Compared with the aged group, the long-lived group had more naive CD4+ T cells, fewer expanded clones and increased TCR diversity, a pattern suggesting age selection. As age increased, observed TCR beta diversity per million T cells dropped in a roughly linear way, and a significant reduction was already evident by age roughly 36. Donor CMV infection status was unknown, potentially confounding age-related changes in expanded clonotypes. Estimates of total diversity based on one million sequenced T cells were considered lower bounds and underestimates. A strong correlation was found between observed TCR beta diversity and the percentage of naive T cells measured by flow cytometry. Because profiling used bulk unsorted PBMCs, naive and antigen-experienced compartments could not be compared conclusively.

Systemically healthy Caucasian individuals from Russia, 35 to 50 in total and aged about 6 to 100 years, were included as donors. Each donor gave 8 to 10 milliliters of peripheral blood, collected into EDTA-treated Vacutainer tubes. Ficoll-Paque density-gradient centrifugation was used to isolate PBMCs, with at least 6.5 million per sample. Total RNA, at least 6 micrograms per sample, was extracted from PBMCs with Trizol reagent. Naive CD45RAhigh/CD27high T cell percentages were measured by flow cytometry on a PBMC aliquot from every donor. A few counts support this clonotype. It lacks a known antigen. No qualities accompany the bases; no much larger clone lies one base away. Library generation was performed with 5' RACE. Instrument used: Illumina HiSeq 2500. A second PCR of roughly 7 to 11 cycles was run with a J-beta primer mix and a sample-barcoded 5' primer. A template-switch 5' adaptor carrying 12 random nucleotides introduced a unique molecular identifier onto each TCR beta cDNA molecule. Each sample yielded at least 3 million CDR3-containing paired-end reads. First-strand cDNA synthesis was performed from all RNA using the Mint cDNA synthesis kit, with priming by a TRBC-specific oligonucleotide. Following uracil-DNA glycosylase treatment, all cDNA underwent a first 18-cycle PCR with the universal primers M1SS and BC2_uni_R. As for the original processing: For normalization, 1 million high-quality reads, each with a distinct molecular identifier, were randomly selected from each sample. Instead of being binned into consensus sequences, reads that shared molecular identifiers were thrown out. MiTCR, set to a Q25 quality threshold and the strictest error-elimination algorithm, was used for CDR3 identification, clonotype clustering and error correction. A nonparametric unseen species model using Euler transformation provided a lower-bound estimate of total TCR beta diversity. TCRdb cleaned the public reads at Q25 with fastp, built clones with MiXCR and kept in-frame beta chains. Rows are combined by CDR3 protein, so each entry shows the most common genes and DNA. TCRdb assigned the V and J calls; the authors' analysis was not used. The table for this sample lists about 800,000 distinct CDR3 sequences; roughly 64% of them were counted only once. In total, the top ten clones hold 20% to 25% of the sample.

Trimming accounts for 0 bases at V and 2 bases at J, while the number of junction bases matched to no gene is 5. The germline V gene sets CDR1 to LGHNA and CDR2 to YNFKEQ. There are 16 amino acids in the CDR3, from cysteine to phenylalanine inclusive. CDR3 DNA is the only sequence kept; it has 48 bases, read in frame from the first base. This TCR derives from a man under 40 in good health. Here the chain combines TRBV4-2 and TRBJ2-7; 9 central nucleotides agree with TRBD1. The sequenced sample was blood. The DNA reads TGTGCCAGCAGCCAAGAAGTTGGGACAGGGACCTACGAGCAGTACTTC. Its protein product is CASSQEVGTGTYEQYF.